These 19 T cell receptor beta chains share one sample of origin, sequenced in a study of CD8+ T cells in alopecia areata. Treatment described: oral pan-JAK inhibitor, 5-10 mg twice daily. The sequencing template was cDNA reverse transcribed from extracted RNA. Assay: immunoSEQ multiplex PCR; the TCRdb copy retains only in-frame clones and omits some. In the table there are 120,000 to 150,000 clones, about 85% of which are singletons. Source: CD8+ T cells sorted from blood, taken at week 4, from a patient treated with tofacitinib. The receptors come from a human donor with alopecia areata.

This clone appeared a few times. The chain carries TRBV4-1 and TRBJ2-7; D unclear. V lost 3 bases to trimming and J lost 2 bases, with 8 bases between them. The CDR3 sequence is 13 residues long. CDR1 is MGHRA and CDR2 is YSYEKL in the germline V gene. The CDR3 sequence: CASSHQTTYEQYF. The CDR3 nucleotides read TGCGCCAGCAGCCACCAAACCACCTACGAGCAGTACTTC.

V gene TRBV9 combines with J gene TRBJ2-1; D possibly matches TRBD1 or TRBD2 (5 bases each). The germline CDR1 and CDR2 sequences are SGDLS and YYNGEE. The CDR3 sequence is 18 residues long. Trimming took 4 bases from V and 4 from J, leaving 24 bases between them. The CDR3 loop is CASSKPGGPTPRYNEQFF. The CDR3 coding sequence is TGTGCCAGCAGCAAACCTGGGGGACCCACCCCTAGGTACAATGAGCAGTTCTTC.

The rearrangement uses TRBV15 and TRBJ2-6, with D possibly being TRBD1 (6 bases). V was trimmed by 5 bases and J by 2 bases, leaving 16 bases between them. The germline gives CDR1 LNHNV, CDR2 YYDKDF (reference sequence). The CDR3 is 17 amino acids. The CDR3 nucleotides read TGTGCCACCAGCCCAAGACCTACAGGGACTGGGGCCAACGTCCTGACTTTC. This gives the protein CATSPRPTGTGANVLTF. The variable domain in full, completed from reference TRBV15 and TRBJ2-6, reads DAMVIQNPRYQVTQFGKPVTLSCSQTLNHNVMYWYQQKSSQAPKLLFHYYDKDFNNEADTPDNFQSRRPNTSFCFLDIRSPGLGDTAMYLCATSPRPTGTGANVLTFGAGSRLTVL.

The chain combines TRBV5-6 with TRBJ2-1; no definite D call. Germline CDR1 SGHDT, CDR2 YYEEEE. This CDR3 has 13 residues. V dropped 0 bases and J dropped 5 bases, with 6 bases sitting between them. DNA for the CDR3: TGTGCCAGCAGCTTGGCCGCTCACAATGAGCAGTTCTTC. Amino acids: CASSLAAHNEQFF.

The chain combines TRBV6-6 with TRBJ2-4; D gene uncertain. The V gene lost 3 bases and the J gene lost 2 bases, with 8 bases spanning the gap. This CDR3 comprises 14 residues. CDR1 and CDR2 (germline): MNHNY, SVGAGI (reference sequence). CDR3 sequence: CASSYAGSKNIQYF. In DNA form, the CDR3 reads TGTGCCAGCAGTTATGCAGGATCCAAAAACATTCAGTACTTC.

The rearrangement joins TRBV27 to TRBJ2-1, with 7 nucleotides matching TRBD1. Trimming removed 5 bases from V and 3 bases from J; junction bases left unmatched: 7. The CDR3 contains 15 residues. Germline CDR1 reads MNHEY; CDR2 reads SMNVEV (reference sequence). The CDR3 bases are TGTGCCAGCAGTCTCGGACAGGTGGTCTACAATGAGCAGTTCTTC. This encodes CASSLGQVVYNEQFF.

The V and J genes are TRBV9 and TRBJ2-7, with 8 bases fitting TRBD2. CDR1 and CDR2 (germline): SGDLS, YYNGEE. The CDR3 spans 17 residues. Germline trimming cut 3 bases from V and 3 bases from J; bases unmatched to any gene: 14. Here the CDR3 reads CASSARGRSGGFYEQYF. CDR3 bases: TGTGCCAGCAGCGCACGGGGGAGAAGCGGGGGTTTCTACGAGCAGTACTTC. The full variable domain, with the rest looked up from reference TRBV9 and TRBJ2-7, is DSGVTQTPKHLITATGQRVTLRCSPRSGDLSVYWYQQSLDQGLQFLIQYYNGEERAKGNILERFSAQQFPDLHSELNLSSLELGDSALYFCASSARGRSGGFYEQYFGPGTRLTVT.

The rearrangement uses TRBV6-5 and TRBJ2-1; either TRBD1 or TRBD2 may fit D (5 bases each). The V and J ends lost 8 bases and 0 bases respectively, with 11 bases between them. Germline V gene sequence: CDR1 MNHEY, CDR2 SVGAGI. The CDR3 is made up of 14 amino acids. CDR3 bases: TGTGCCAGCCGGGGCCAGAGCTCCTACAATGAGCAGTTCTTC. Encoded protein: CASRGQSSYNEQFF.

The chain employs TRBV2 and TRBJ2-3; possibly TRBD2 for D (6 bases). CDR1 is SNHLY, CDR2 FYNNEI, per germline. Trimming cost V 9 bases and J 4 bases, with 20 bases left between them. The CDR3 extends over 15 amino acids. Here the CDR3 DNA reads TGTGCCAGAAAAGCGAGGGGCGGGGAGGCAGATACGCAGTATTTT. The encoded protein is CARKARGGEADTQYF.

Comments on this clone: Distinct nucleotide sequences in the sample also encode this CDR3. The chain is built from TRBV7-9 and TRBJ2-1; D call uncertain. V was pared by 4 bases and J by 6 bases, with 4 bases between. CDR1 is SEHNR and CDR2 is FQNEAQ in the germline V gene (reference sequence). The CDR3 length is 11 residues. CDR3 nucleotides: TGTGCCAGCAGCTCCAGCAATGAGCAGTTCTTC. Amino acids: CASSSSNEQFF.

In DNA, the CDR3 is TGTGCCAGCAGCCATAGACAGGGGGAACCCCAGCATTTT. Amino acid sequence: CASSHRQGEPQHF. This chain links TRBV13 with TRBJ1-5, with TRBD1 matching over 9 bases. Per germline, CDR1 PRHDT and CDR2 FYEKMQ (reference sequence). The V and J ends lost 5 bases and 10 bases, in that order; junction bases with no gene match: 6. This CDR3 has 13 amino acids.

The chain recombines TRBV6-6 with TRBJ2-5; perhaps D is TRBD1 or TRBD2 (5 bases each). Germline V CDR1 and CDR2: MNHNY, SVGAGI (reference sequence). V lost 2 bases and J 3 bases, leaving 16 bases between the germline ends. This CDR3 is built from 16 residues. The CDR3 spells CASSYALVLGEETQYF. CDR3 coding DNA: TGTGCCAGCAGTTACGCTTTAGTACTAGGGGAAGAGACCCAGTACTTC.

The V gene is TRBV2, the J gene TRBJ2-7; the match to TRBD1 covers 7 bases. Germline V gene sequence: CDR1 SNHLY, CDR2 FYNNEI. The CDR3 is 14 residues long. Unmatched junction bases numbered 11, after V lost 5 bases and J lost 7 bases. CDR3 nucleotides: TGTGCCAGCAGTCAAGACAGGGCGGTGTGGGAGCAGTACTTC. Translation gives CASSQDRAVWEQYF.

This chain links TRBV15 with TRBJ2-1, with 9 bases aligning to TRBD2. The germline V gene encodes CDR1 LNHNV and CDR2 YYDKDF (reference sequence). The CDR3 covers 12 residues. With V trimmed by 3 bases and J by 10 bases, 1 base remained unmatched. The CDR3: CATSSLAGEQFF. The CDR3 nucleotides are TGTGCCACCAGCAGTCTAGCGGGGGAGCAGTTCTTC.

This chain links TRBV10-3 with TRBJ2-1; D not certain. With 0 bases removed from V and 5 bases from J, the gap between germline ends came to 2 bases. From germline, CDR1 is ENHRY and CDR2 SYGVKD. This CDR3 comprises 12 residues. CDR3 protein: CAISESNNEQFF. CDR3 bases: TGTGCCATCAGTGAGTCCAACAATGAGCAGTTCTTC.

In this sample, this clone turned up once. The CDR3 loop is CASSQGRQATNEKLFF. The CDR3 coding sequence is TGCGCCAGCAGCCAAGGAAGACAGGCAACTAATGAAAAACTGTTTTTT. The chain couples TRBV5-1 to TRBJ1-4; a possible D gene is TRBD1 (6 bases). The germline V and J ends were trimmed by 4 bases and 0 bases, with 13 bases remaining between them. CDR1 and CDR2 from the germline V gene are SGHRS and YFSETQ. There are 16 residues in the CDR3. Looking up the rest from reference TRBV5-1 and TRBJ1-4 gives the full variable domain: KAGVTQTPRYLIKTRGQQVTLSCSPISGHRSVSWYQQTPGQGLQFLFEYFSETQRNKGNFPGRFSGRQFSNSRSEMNVSTLELGDSALYLCASSQGRQATNEKLFFGSGTQLSVL.

V and J are TRBV13 and TRBJ1-1; TRBD1 is a possible D gene (5 bases). Per the germline V gene, CDR1 is PRHDT and CDR2 is FYEKMQ (reference sequence). The V and J ends lost 1 base and 8 bases respectively, with 17 bases between them. The CDR3 runs 15 residues. This CDR3 reads CASSLAGGARGEAFF. The CDR3 DNA follows: TGTGCCAGCAGCTTAGCGGGGGGTGCCCGAGGAGAAGCTTTCTTT.

The rearrangement uses TRBV13 and TRBJ2-7, with TRBD1 matching over 7 bases. The junction had 5 bases not matched to a gene; V was cut back by 3 bases and J by 3 bases. The CDR3 runs 14 residues. CDR1 is PRHDT, CDR2 FYEKMQ, per germline (reference sequence). CDR3 amino acids: CASSLTGSDYEQYF. The CDR3 nucleotides are TGTGCCAGCAGCTTGACAGGGTCGGACTACGAGCAGTACTTC.

The CDR3 reads CASSLEPYEQYF. For the CDR3, the DNA is TGTGCCAGCAGCTTGGAACCCTACGAGCAGTACTTC. The V call is TRBV5-4, the J call TRBJ2-7; D gene unclear. V lost 0 bases, J lost 2 bases, and 3 bases lay in between. The CDR3 sequence is 12 residues long. The germline CDR1 and CDR2 sequences are SGHNT and YYREEE (reference sequence).